In this sample, the clone carrying this T cell receptor beta chain turned up many times. The sample originates from a study of T-cell reconstitution after alpha-beta-depleted transplantation in children. Unique molecular identifiers tagged the TCRbeta library. TCRdb processed the PCR reads anew with MiXCR; each CDR3 protein has one entry. The data contain 250,000 to 350,000 distinct CDR3 sequences, approximately 9.6% of them singletons. The CDR3 loop spans 13 amino acids. Trimming pared 0 bases from V and 3 bases from J, leaving 6 bases between. Per the germline V gene, CDR1 is SGHRS and CDR2 is YFSETQ.

This sequence was found in a human donor who donated a stem cell graft to a child with SCID. The sample was PBMCs from the stem cell graft donor, taken from the stem cell graft. The J gene is TRBJ1-2, the V gene TRBV5-1; the D gene is possibly TRBD1 (5 bases). CDR3 DNA: TGCGCCAGCAGCTTGGGCAGGGACTATGGCTACACCTTC. Translating it yields CASSLGRDYGYTF.